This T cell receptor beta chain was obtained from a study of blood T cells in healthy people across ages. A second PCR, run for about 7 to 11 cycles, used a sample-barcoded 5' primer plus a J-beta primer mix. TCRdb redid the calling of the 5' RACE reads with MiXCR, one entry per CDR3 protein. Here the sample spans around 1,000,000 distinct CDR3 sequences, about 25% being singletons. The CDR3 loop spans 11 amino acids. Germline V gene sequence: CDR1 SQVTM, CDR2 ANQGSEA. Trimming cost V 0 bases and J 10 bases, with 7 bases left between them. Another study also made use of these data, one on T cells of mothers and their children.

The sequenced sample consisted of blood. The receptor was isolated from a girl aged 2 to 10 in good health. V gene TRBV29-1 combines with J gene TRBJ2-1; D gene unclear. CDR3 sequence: CSVEDKNEQFF. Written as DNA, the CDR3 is TGCAGCGTTGAAGATAAAAACGAGCAGTTCTTC.